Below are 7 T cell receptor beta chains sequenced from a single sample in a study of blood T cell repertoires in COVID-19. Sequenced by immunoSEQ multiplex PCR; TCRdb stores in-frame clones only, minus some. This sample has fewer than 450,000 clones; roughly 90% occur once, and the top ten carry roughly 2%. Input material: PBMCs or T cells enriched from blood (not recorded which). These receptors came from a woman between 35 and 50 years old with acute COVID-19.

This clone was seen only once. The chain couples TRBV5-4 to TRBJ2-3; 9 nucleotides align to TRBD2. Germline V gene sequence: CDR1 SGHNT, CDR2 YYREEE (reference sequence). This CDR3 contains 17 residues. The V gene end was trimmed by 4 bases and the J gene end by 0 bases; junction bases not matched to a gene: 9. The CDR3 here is CASSPRLAASSTDTQYF. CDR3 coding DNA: TGTGCCAGCAGCCCGCGACTAGCGGCGTCAAGCACAGATACGCAGTATTTT.

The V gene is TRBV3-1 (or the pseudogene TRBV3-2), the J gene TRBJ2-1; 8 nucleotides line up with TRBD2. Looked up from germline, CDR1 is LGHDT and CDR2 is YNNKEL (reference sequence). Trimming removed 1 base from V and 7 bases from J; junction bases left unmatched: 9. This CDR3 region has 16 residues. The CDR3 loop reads CASSQVSGGFGNEQFF. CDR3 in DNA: TGTGCCAGCAGCCAAGTCTCGGGGGGGTTTGGAAATGAGCAGTTCTTC.

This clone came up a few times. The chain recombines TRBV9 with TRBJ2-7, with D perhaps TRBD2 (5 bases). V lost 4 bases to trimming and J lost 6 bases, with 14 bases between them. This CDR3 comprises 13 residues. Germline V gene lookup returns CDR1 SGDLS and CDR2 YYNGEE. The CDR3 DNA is TGTGCCAGCAGCCCCGACGGGGTCTTCGAGCAGTACTTC. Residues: CASSPDGVFEQYF. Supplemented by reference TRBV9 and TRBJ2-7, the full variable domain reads DSGVTQTPKHLITATGQRVTLRCSPRSGDLSVYWYQQSLDQGLQFLIQYYNGEERAKGNILERFSAQQFPDLHSELNLSSLELGDSALYFCASSPDGVFEQYFGPGTRLTVT.

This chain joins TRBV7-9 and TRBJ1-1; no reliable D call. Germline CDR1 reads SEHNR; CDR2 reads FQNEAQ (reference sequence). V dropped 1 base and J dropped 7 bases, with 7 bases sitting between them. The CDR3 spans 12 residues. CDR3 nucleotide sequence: TGTGCCAGCAGCTTAGTTCGGGATGAAGCTTTCTTT. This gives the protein CASSLVRDEAFF. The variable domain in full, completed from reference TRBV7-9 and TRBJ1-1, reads DTGVSQNPRHKITKRGQNVTFRCDPISEHNRLYWYRQTLGQGPEFLTYFQNEAQLEKSRLLSDRFSAERPKGSFSTLEIQRTEQGDSAMYLCASSLVRDEAFFGQGTRLTVV.

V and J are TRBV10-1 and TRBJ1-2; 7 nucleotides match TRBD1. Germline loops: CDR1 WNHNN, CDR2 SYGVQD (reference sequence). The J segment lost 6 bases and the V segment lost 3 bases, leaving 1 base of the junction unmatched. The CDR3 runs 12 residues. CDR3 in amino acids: CASSDRGDGYTF. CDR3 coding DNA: TGCGCCAGCAGTGACAGGGGGGATGGCTACACCTTC.

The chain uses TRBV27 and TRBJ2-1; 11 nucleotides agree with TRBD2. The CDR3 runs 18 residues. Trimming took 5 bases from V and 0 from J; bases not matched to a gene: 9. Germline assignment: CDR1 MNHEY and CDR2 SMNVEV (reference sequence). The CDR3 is CASSVLAGASSSYNEQFF. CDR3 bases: TGTGCCAGCAGTGTACTAGCGGGGGCCTCCAGCTCCTACAATGAGCAGTTCTTC.

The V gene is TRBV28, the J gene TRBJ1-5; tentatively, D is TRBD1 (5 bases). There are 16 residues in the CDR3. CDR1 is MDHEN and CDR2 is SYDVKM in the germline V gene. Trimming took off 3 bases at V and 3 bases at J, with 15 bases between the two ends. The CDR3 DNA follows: TGTGCCAGCAGTTTCCACACCGCAGGGAACAATCAGCCCCAGCATTTT. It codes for CASSFHTAGNNQPQHF.